This T cell receptor (beta chain) derives from a study of regulatory and conventional T cells in RAG deficiency. Study-level points and caveats: Shorter CDR3s in all patient subsets; >90% Treg-Tconv overlap in Omenn. In Omenn syndrome, sorted "Tregs" may be peripherally activated cells. RAG-deficient patients showed markedly lower Shannon entropy and higher Simpson indices than control T-cell subsets.

Sequencing used immunoSEQ multiplex PCR; TCRdb keeps in-frame clones, though not all of them. The sample has tens of thousands of clones, around 97% seen once; the top ten hold 1% to 1.5%. Blood CD4+ CD25-low CD127-high conventional T cells supplied the genomic DNA template. Notes on this clone: Its antigen is not identified.

Germline assignment: CDR1 ENHRY and CDR2 SYGVKD. The CDR3 is 15 amino acids. V lost 4 bases, J lost 7 bases, and 9 bases stayed unmatched. This sample was shared with a second study, whose subject was regulatory T cells. This second report adds: The primer mix had 52 TRBV and 13 TRBJ primers. Skewed V and J usage and few unique V-J pairs marked patient repertoires, most in Tregs.

This clonotype originated in a human donor in good health. This rearrangement joins TRBV10-3 to TRBJ2-1; 8 bases are shared with TRBD1. Sequencing used CD25- CD4+ T cells sorted from blood. The CDR3 DNA reads as TGTGCCATCAGTGGGACAGGGCAAGTCGTGAATGAGCAGTTCTTC. It codes for CAISGTGQVVNEQFF.